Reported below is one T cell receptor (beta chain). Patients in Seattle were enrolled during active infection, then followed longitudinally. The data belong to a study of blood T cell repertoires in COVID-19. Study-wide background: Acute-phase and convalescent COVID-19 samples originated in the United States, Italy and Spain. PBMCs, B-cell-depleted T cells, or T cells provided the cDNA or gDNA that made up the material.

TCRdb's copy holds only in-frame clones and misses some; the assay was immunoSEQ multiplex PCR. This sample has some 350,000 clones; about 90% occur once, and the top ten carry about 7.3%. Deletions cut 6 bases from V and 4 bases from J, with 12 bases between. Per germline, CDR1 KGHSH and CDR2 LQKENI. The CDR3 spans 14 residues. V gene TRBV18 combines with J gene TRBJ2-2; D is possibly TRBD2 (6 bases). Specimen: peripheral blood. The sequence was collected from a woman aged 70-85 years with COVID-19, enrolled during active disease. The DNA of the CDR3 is TGTGCCAGCTCGCCCCTCGGGGGCACCGGGGAGCTGTTTTTT. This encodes CASSPLGGTGELFF.